The rows below give T cell receptor beta chains drawn from one sample of a study of T cells in Graves' hyperthyroidism and ophthalmopathy. TCRdb re-analysed the multiplex PCR reads in MiXCR, keeping a single row per CDR3 protein. The table shows roughly 500,000 distinct CDR3 sequences, with roughly 23% occurring only once. Sequences were obtained from blood. These receptors were collected from a woman aged 70-85 years with Graves' ophthalmopathy. Both conserved end residues are part of each CDR3. Fields, in order: clone size, D gene, J gene, V gene, CDR3 protein, CDR3 DNA. A D gene is named only where the DNA matches it firmly. For some rows the clone size is stated as once, few or many, or as a class when expanded; others skip it.

clone_size: many
d_call: -
j_call: TRBJ2-3
v_call: TRBV11-2
cdr3_aa: CASSFLKPSTDTQYF
cdr3_nt: TGTGCCAGCAGCTTCCTAAAACCTAGCACAGATACGCAGTATTTT

clone_size: few
d_call: -
j_call: TRBJ1-3
v_call: TRBV6-1
cdr3_aa: CASSPRNTIYF
cdr3_nt: TGTGCCAGCAGCCCGCGAAACACCATATATTTT

clone_size: few
d_call: TRBD1
j_call: TRBJ2-2
v_call: TRBV7-2
cdr3_aa: CASSLVGTANTGELFF
cdr3_nt: TGTGCCAGCAGCTTAGTGGGGACAGCGAACACCGGGGAGCTGTTTTTT

clone_size: -
d_call: -
j_call: TRBJ2-7
v_call: TRBV28
cdr3_aa: CATSGARYEQYF
cdr3_nt: TGTGCCACCAGTGGGGCCCGCTACGAGCAGTACTTC

clone_size: -
d_call: -
j_call: TRBJ2-7
v_call: TRBV30
cdr3_aa: CAWSSQGYEQYF
cdr3_nt: TGTGCCTGGAGCTCACAGGGCTACGAGCAGTACTTC

clone_size: few
d_call: -
j_call: TRBJ1-1
v_call: TRBV18
cdr3_aa: CASSPYQGRLTEAFF
cdr3_nt: TGTGCCAGCTCACCATACCAGGGGCGACTCACTGAAGCTTTCTTT

clone_size: few
d_call: TRBD1
j_call: TRBJ1-4
v_call: TRBV12-3/TRBV12-4
cdr3_aa: CASSPTGGLTKLFF
cdr3_nt: TGTGCCAGCAGCCCTACAGGGGGCCTTACTAAACTGTTTTTT

clone_size: -
d_call: -
j_call: TRBJ1-5
v_call: TRBV5-1
cdr3_aa: CARPQGNQPQHF
cdr3_nt: TGCGCCAGACCCCAGGGGAATCAGCCCCAGCATTTT

clone_size: few
d_call: -
j_call: TRBJ1-2
v_call: TRBV27
cdr3_aa: CASSFGRSHYGYTF
cdr3_nt: TGTGCCAGCAGTTTTGGCAGGAGCCACTATGGCTACACCTTC

clone_size: -
d_call: TRBD2
j_call: TRBJ2-7
v_call: TRBV6-1
cdr3_aa: CASSPPGQGTSGRLHEQYF
cdr3_nt: TGTGCCAGCTCGCCTCCGGGACAGGGGACTAGCGGGAGGTTACACGAGCAGTACTTC

clone_size: many
d_call: -
j_call: TRBJ1-1
v_call: TRBV6-1
cdr3_aa: CASAEDLSQAFF
cdr3_nt: TGTGCCAGCGCTGAGGACCTCTCCCAAGCTTTCTTT

clone_size: -
d_call: TRBD1
j_call: TRBJ2-5
v_call: TRBV20-1
cdr3_aa: CSAPTGGETQYF
cdr3_nt: TGCAGTGCCCCGACAGGGGGGGAGACCCAGTACTTC

clone_size: few
d_call: TRBD2
j_call: TRBJ2-7
v_call: TRBV6-1
cdr3_aa: CASSEARTSGRVEQYF
cdr3_nt: TGTGCCAGCAGTGAGGCGAGGACTAGCGGGAGAGTCGAGCAGTACTTC

clone_size: many
d_call: -
j_call: TRBJ2-5
v_call: TRBV12-3/TRBV12-4
cdr3_aa: CASSFAGEKETQYF
cdr3_nt: TGTGCCAGCAGTTTCGCAGGGGAGAAAGAGACCCAGTACTTC

clone_size: few
d_call: TRBD2
j_call: TRBJ2-7
v_call: TRBV28
cdr3_aa: CASSRNGRAPREQYF
cdr3_nt: TGTGCCAGCAGCCGTAACGGGAGGGCCCCCCGCGAGCAGTACTTC

clone_size: many
d_call: -
j_call: TRBJ2-3
v_call: TRBV12-3/TRBV12-4
cdr3_aa: CASSLGERTDTQYF
cdr3_nt: TGTGCCAGCAGTTTAGGGGAAAGGACAGATACGCAGTATTTT

clone_size: few
d_call: -
j_call: TRBJ2-1
v_call: TRBV20-1
cdr3_aa: CSARGGIFGEQFF
cdr3_nt: TGCAGTGCTAGAGGAGGGATTTTTGGTGAGCAGTTCTTC

clone_size: -
d_call: -
j_call: TRBJ2-1
v_call: TRBV30
cdr3_aa: CAWSVLTQRFF
cdr3_nt: TGTGCCTGGAGTGTACTTACCCAGCGGTTCTTC

clone_size: many
d_call: -
j_call: TRBJ1-2
v_call: TRBV6-1
cdr3_aa: CATGVRENYGYTF
cdr3_nt: TGTGCCACCGGAGTGAGGGAAAACTATGGCTACACCTTC

clone_size: -
d_call: -
j_call: TRBJ2-7
v_call: TRBV12-3/TRBV12-4
cdr3_aa: CASSLKGDEQYF
cdr3_nt: TGTGCCAGCAGTTTAAAGGGAGACGAGCAGTACTTC

clone_size: few
d_call: -
j_call: TRBJ2-7
v_call: TRBV7-9
cdr3_aa: CASSLVVSSYEQYF
cdr3_nt: TGTGCCAGCAGCTTAGTTGTCAGCTCCTACGAGCAGTACTTC

clone_size: few
d_call: -
j_call: TRBJ1-4
v_call: TRBV20-1
cdr3_aa: CSAPFNEKLFF
cdr3_nt: TGCAGTGCTCCTTTCAATGAAAAACTGTTTTTT

clone_size: few
d_call: -
j_call: TRBJ2-2
v_call: TRBV7-2
cdr3_aa: CASSRPLPTGELFF
cdr3_nt: TGTGCCAGCAGCAGACCCTTACCAACCGGGGAGCTGTTTTTT

clone_size: -
d_call: -
j_call: TRBJ2-1
v_call: TRBV7-2
cdr3_aa: CASSLLRAWGNEQFF
cdr3_nt: TGTGCCAGCAGCTTACTCCGAGCCTGGGGGAATGAGCAGTTCTTC

clone_size: -
d_call: -
j_call: TRBJ2-1
v_call: TRBV20-1
cdr3_aa: CSAGGPPLHNEQFF
cdr3_nt: TGCAGTGCGGGGGGACCTCCTTTACACAATGAGCAGTTCTTC

clone_size: many
d_call: TRBD2
j_call: TRBJ2-3
v_call: TRBV6-2/TRBV6-3
cdr3_aa: CASSRTSRYSSTDTQYF
cdr3_nt: TGTGCCAGCAGCCGGACTAGCCGCTACTCCAGCACAGATACGCAGTATTTT

clone_size: -
d_call: TRBD1
j_call: TRBJ2-3
v_call: TRBV10-3
cdr3_aa: CAISGTGGWTDTQYF
cdr3_nt: TGTGCCATCAGCGGGACAGGGGGCTGGACAGATACGCAGTATTTT

clone_size: few
d_call: -
j_call: TRBJ2-2
v_call: TRBV6-1
cdr3_aa: CASSSGSGELFF
cdr3_nt: TGTGCCAGCAGCTCGGGCTCCGGGGAGCTGTTTTTT

clone_size: few
d_call: TRBD2
j_call: TRBJ2-5
v_call: TRBV20-1
cdr3_aa: CSAWTSGRVETQYF
cdr3_nt: TGCAGTGCCTGGACTAGCGGGAGAGTTGAGACCCAGTACTTC

clone_size: -
d_call: TRBD1
j_call: TRBJ2-1
v_call: TRBV5-6
cdr3_aa: CASSPTGGPLNEQFF
cdr3_nt: TGTGCCAGCAGCCCGACAGGGGGCCCTCTCAATGAGCAGTTCTTC

clone_size: few
d_call: -
j_call: TRBJ1-1
v_call: TRBV12-3/TRBV12-4
cdr3_aa: CASSSTGRMNTEAFF
cdr3_nt: TGTGCCAGCAGTTCGACAGGCCGAATGAACACTGAAGCTTTCTTT